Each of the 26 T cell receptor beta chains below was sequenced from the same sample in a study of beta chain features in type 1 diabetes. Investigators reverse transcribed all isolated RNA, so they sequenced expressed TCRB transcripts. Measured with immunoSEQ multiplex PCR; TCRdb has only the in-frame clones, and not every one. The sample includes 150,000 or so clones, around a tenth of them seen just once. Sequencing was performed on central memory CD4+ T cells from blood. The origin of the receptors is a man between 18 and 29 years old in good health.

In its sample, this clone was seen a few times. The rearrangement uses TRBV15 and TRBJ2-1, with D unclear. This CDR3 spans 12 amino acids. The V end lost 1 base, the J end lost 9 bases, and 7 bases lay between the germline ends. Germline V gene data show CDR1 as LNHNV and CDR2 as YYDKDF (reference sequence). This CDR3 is CATSRVVSEQFF. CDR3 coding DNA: TGTGCCACCAGCAGAGTAGTAAGTGAGCAGTTCTTC.

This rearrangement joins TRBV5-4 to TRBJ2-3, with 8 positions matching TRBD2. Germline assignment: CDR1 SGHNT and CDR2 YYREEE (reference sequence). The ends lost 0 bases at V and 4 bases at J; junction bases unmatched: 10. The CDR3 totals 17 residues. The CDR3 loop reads CASSLGVSGALADTQYF. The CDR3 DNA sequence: TGTGCCAGCAGCTTGGGTGTTAGCGGGGCCCTCGCAGATACGCAGTATTTT.

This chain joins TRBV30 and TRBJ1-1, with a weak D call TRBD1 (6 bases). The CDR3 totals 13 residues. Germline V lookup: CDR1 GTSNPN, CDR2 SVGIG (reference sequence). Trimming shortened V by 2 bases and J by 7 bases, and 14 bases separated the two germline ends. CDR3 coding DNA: TGTGCCTGGAGTAAGGACAGCAACTTTGAAGCTTTCTTT. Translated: CAWSKDSNFEAFF.

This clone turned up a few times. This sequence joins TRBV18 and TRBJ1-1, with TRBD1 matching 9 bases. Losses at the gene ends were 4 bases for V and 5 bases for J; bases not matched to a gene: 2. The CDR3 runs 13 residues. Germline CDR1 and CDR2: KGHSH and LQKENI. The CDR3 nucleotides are TGTGCCAGCTCACTAGGGACAGGGACTGAAGCTTTCTTT. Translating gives CASSLGTGTEAFF. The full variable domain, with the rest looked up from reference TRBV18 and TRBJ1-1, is NAGVMQNPRHLVRRRGQEARLRCSPMKGHSHVYWYRQLPEEGLKFMVYLQKENIIDESGMPKERFSAEFPKEGPSILRIQQVVRGDSAAYFCASSLGTGTEAFFGQGTRLTVV.

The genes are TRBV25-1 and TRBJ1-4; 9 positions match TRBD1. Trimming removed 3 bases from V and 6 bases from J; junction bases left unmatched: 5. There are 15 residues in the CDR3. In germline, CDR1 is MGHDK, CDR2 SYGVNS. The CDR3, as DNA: TGTGCCAGCAGTGATGTCAGGACAGGGGATGAAAAACTGTTTTTT. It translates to CASSDVRTGDEKLFF.

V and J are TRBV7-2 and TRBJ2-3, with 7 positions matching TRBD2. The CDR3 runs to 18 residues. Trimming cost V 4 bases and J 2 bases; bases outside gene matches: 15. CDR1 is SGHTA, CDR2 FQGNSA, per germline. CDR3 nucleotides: TGTGCCAGCAGCTCCTCTAGGGACTACAAGGCCTACACAGATACGCAGTATTTT. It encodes CASSSSRDYKAYTDTQYF.

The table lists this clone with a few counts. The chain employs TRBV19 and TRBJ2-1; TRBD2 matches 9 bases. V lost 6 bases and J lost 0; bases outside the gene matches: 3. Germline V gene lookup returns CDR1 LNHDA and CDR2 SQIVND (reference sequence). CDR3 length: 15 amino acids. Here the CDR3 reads CASRGSGGSYNEQFF. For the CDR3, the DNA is TGTGCCAGTAGGGGTAGCGGGGGCTCCTACAATGAGCAGTTCTTC.

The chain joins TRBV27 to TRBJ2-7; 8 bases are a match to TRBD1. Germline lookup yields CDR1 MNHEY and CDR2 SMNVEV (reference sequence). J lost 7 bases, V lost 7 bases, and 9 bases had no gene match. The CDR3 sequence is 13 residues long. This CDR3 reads CASTRQGSGEQYF. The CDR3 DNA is TGTGCCAGCACGCGACAGGGGTCGGGTGAGCAGTACTTC.

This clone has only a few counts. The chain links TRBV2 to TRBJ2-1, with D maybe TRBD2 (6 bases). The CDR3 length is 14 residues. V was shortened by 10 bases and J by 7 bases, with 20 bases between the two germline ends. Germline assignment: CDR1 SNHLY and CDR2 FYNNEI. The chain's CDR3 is CAITGTSLGNEQFF. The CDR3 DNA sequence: TGTGCCATCACCGGGACTTCTCTCGGGAATGAGCAGTTCTTC.

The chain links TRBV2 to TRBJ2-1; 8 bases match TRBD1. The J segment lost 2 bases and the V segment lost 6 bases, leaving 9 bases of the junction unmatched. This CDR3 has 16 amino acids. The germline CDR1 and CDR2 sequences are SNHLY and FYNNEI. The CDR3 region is CASRLTGGLTYNEQFF. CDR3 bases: TGTGCCAGCAGGCTCACAGGGGGGTTAACCTACAATGAGCAGTTCTTC.

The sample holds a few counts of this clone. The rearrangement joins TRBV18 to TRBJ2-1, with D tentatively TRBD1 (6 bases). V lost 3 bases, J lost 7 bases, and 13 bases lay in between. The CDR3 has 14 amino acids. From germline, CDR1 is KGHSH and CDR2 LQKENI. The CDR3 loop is CASSPQGLVNEQFF. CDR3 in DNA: TGTGCCAGCTCACCCCAGGGGCTAGTGAATGAGCAGTTCTTC.

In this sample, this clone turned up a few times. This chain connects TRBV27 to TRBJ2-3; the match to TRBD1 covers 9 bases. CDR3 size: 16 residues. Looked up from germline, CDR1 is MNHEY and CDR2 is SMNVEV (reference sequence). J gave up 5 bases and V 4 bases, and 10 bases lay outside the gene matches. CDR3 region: CASSSIYRGRRDTQYF. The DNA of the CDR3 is TGTGCCAGCAGTTCCATATACAGGGGGCGGCGAGATACGCAGTATTTT.

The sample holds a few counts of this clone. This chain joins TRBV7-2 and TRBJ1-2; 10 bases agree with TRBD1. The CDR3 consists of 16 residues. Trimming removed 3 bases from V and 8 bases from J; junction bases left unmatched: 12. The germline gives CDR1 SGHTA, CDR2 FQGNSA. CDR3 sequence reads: CASSLGRDRGSEGYTF. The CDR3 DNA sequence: TGTGCCAGCAGCTTGGGACGGGACAGGGGTTCGGAGGGCTACACCTTC.

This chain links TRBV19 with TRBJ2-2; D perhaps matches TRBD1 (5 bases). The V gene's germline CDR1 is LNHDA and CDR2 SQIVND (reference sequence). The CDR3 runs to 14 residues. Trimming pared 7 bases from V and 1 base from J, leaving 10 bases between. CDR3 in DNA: TGTGCCAGTACCTCACAGGAGAACACCGGGGAGCTGTTTTTT. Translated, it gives CASTSQENTGELFF.

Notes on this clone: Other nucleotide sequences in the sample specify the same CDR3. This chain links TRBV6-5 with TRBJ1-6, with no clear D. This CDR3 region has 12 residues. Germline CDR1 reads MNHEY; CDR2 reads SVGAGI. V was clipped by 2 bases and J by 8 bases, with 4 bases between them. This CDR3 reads CASSYSYSPLHF. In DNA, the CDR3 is TGTGCCAGCAGTTACAGCTATTCACCCCTCCACTTT.

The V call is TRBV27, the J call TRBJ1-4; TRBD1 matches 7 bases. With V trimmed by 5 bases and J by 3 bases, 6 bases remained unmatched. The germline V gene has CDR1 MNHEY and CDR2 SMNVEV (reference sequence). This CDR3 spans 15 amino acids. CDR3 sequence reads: CASSLTGLANEKLFF. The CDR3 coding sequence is TGTGCCAGCAGTCTGACAGGGTTGGCTAATGAAAAACTGTTTTTT.

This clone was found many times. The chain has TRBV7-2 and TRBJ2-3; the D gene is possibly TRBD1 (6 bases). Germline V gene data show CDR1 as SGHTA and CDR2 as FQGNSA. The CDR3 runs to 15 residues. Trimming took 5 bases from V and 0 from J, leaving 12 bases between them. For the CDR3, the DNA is TGTGCCAGCAGCCTACACAGGGACAGCACAGATACGCAGTATTTT. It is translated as CASSLHRDSTDTQYF.

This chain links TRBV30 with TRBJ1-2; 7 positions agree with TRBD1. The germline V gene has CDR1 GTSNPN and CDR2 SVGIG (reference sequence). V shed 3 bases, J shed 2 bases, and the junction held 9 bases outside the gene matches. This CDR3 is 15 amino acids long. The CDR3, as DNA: TGTGCCTGGAGGGCCCCCGACAGGGCCAACTATGGCTACACCTTC. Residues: CAWRAPDRANYGYTF. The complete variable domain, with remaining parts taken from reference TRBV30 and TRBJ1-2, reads SQTIHQWPATLVQPVGSPLSLECTVEGTSNPNLYWYRQAAGRGLQLLFYSVGIGQISSEVPQNLSASRPQDRQFILSSKKLLLSDSGFYLCAWRAPDRANYGYTFGSGTRLTVV.

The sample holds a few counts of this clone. This CDR3 is CASSLAQGLSNEQFF. In nucleotides, the CDR3 is TGCGCCAGCAGCTTGGCCCAGGGCCTTAGCAATGAGCAGTTCTTC. The chain joins TRBV5-1 to TRBJ2-1; TRBD1 is a possible D gene (5 bases). The V end lost 0 bases, the J end lost 6 bases, and 13 bases lay between the germline ends. Looked up from germline, CDR1 is SGHRS and CDR2 is YFSETQ. The CDR3 spans 15 residues.

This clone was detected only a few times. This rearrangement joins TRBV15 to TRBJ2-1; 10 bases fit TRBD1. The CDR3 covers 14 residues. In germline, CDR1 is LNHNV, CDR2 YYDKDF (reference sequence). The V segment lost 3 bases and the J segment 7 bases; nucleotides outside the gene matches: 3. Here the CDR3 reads CATSRDRGWNEQFF. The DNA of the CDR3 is TGTGCCACCAGCAGGGACAGGGGGTGGAATGAGCAGTTCTTC.

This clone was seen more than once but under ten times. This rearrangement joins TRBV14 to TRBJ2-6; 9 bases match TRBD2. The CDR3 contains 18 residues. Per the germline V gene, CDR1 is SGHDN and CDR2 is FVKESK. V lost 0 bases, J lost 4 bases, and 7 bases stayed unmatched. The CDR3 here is CASSQDGGGVRGANVLTF. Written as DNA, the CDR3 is TGTGCCAGCAGCCAAGATGGCGGGGGGGTCCGGGGGGCCAACGTCCTGACTTTC.

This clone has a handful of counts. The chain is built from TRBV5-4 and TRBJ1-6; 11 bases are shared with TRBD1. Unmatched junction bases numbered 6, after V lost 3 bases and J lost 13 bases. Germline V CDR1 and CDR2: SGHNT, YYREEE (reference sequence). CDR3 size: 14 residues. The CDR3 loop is CASSWRGTGGPLHF. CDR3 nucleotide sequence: TGTGCCAGCAGCTGGAGAGGGACAGGGGGGCCCCTCCACTTT.

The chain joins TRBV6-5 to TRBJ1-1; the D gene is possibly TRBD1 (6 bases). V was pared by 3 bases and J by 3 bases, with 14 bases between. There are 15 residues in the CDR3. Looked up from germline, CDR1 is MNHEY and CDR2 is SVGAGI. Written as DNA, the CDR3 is TGTGCCAGCAGTTATCAGGGGTCTTGGGACACTGAAGCTTTCTTT. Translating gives CASSYQGSWDTEAFF.

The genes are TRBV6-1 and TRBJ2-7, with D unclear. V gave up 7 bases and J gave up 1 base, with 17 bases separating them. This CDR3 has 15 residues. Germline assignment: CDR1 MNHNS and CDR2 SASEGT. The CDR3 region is CASTGLSLSSYEQYF. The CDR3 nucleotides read TGTGCCAGCACTGGTCTTAGTTTAAGTTCCTACGAGCAGTACTTC.

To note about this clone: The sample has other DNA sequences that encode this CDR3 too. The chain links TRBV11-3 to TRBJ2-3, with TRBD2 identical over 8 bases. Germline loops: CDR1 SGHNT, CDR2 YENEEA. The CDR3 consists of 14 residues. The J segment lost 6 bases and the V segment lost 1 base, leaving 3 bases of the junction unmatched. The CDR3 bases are TGTGCCAGCAGCTTAGGACTAGCGCCGGATACGCAGTATTTT. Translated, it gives CASSLGLAPDTQYF.

The CDR3 DNA sequence: TGTGCCTGGACCCAAGGGGGCCAAAGAGGCTACACCTTC. It is translated as CAWTQGGQRGYTF. The chain couples TRBV30 to TRBJ1-2; 7 bases fit TRBD1. Germline assignment: CDR1 GTSNPN and CDR2 SVGIG (reference sequence). This CDR3 has 13 amino acids. J lost 8 bases, V lost 4 bases, and 10 bases had no gene match.